This paragraph reports one T cell receptor beta chain. These data are taken from a study of cytomegalovirus exposure and HLA in healthy donors. Measured with immunoSEQ multiplex PCR; TCRdb has only the in-frame clones, and not every one. This repertoire shows a few hundred thousand clones, roughly 90% found once; its top ten account for 0.92%. The germline gives CDR1 SGHTA, CDR2 FQGTGA. There are 15 residues in the CDR3. The ends lost 5 bases at V and 10 bases at J; junction bases unmatched: 11. From the roughly 110-subject validation cohort, which was separate from the roughly 610-subject first cohort, the donors were drawn.

The chain carries TRBV7-3 and TRBJ2-1, with TRBD2 matching over 10 bases. The sample consisted of PBMCs. This receptor was obtained from a woman younger than 30 in good health and CMV-seronegative. CDR3 coding DNA: TGTGCCAGCAGCCATGGGCTAGCGGGAGTTGGGGAGCAGTTCTTC. Its translation is CASSHGLAGVGEQFF.